The text below deals with one T cell receptor (beta chain). As yet, its antigen is unknown. Patients who had autoimmune disease history or got systemic immunosuppression were left out. The sample originates from a study of OX40 agonist ivuxolimab in advanced cancers. General observations from the study: Clonal expansion was among the lowest in partial responders at 0.1-3.0 mg/kg, especially CD8+. Clonal expansion from baseline to week 6 occurred in both CD4+ and CD8+ T cells. Still undetermined is the antigen specificity of the expanded peripheral T cells.

Germline values: CDR1 KGHSH, CDR2 LQKENI. V gave up 3 bases and J gave up 5 bases, with 16 bases separating them. This CDR3 contains 15 residues. TCRdb keeps only in-frame clones here, not all; method: immunoSEQ multiplex PCR. The sample includes about 70,000 clones, approximately 81% of them seen just once. The TCR originated in an adult with an advanced solid tumor such as melanoma, head and neck, liver or kidney cancer. The starting material was CD4+ or CD8+ T cells sorted from blood, obtained in a trial of the OX40 agonist ivuxolimab. The rearrangement uses TRBV18 and TRBJ1-1; possibly TRBD1 for D (5 bases). CDR3 residues: CASSPPSRGETEAFF. The CDR3 DNA is TGTGCCAGCTCACCGCCGTCCCGGGGGGAAACTGAAGCTTTCTTT.